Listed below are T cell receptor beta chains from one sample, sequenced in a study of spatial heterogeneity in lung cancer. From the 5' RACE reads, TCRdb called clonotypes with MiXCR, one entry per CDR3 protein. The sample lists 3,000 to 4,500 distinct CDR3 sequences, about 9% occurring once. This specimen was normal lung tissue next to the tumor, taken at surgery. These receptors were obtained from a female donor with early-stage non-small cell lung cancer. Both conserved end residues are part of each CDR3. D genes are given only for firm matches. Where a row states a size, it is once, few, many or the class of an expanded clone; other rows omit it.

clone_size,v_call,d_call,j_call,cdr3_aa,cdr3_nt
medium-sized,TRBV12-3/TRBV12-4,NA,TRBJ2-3,CASSQRKTTDTQYF,TGTGCCAGCAGCCAAAGGAAGACCACAGATACGCAGTATTTT
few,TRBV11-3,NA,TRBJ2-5,CASSPHVRETQYF,TGTGCCAGCAGCCCCCACGTTCGGGAGACCCAGTACTTC
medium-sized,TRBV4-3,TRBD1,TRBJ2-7,CASSPSWQGAYEQYF,TGCGCCAGCAGCCCCTCGTGGCAGGGGGCCTACGAGCAGTACTTC
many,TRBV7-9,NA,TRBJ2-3,CASSPLFRDTQYF,TGTGCCAGCAGCCCACTTTTTCGAGATACGCAGTATTTT
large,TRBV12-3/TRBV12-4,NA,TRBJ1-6,CASSWRTGPRPLHF,TGTGCCAGCAGTTGGCGGACCGGACCTCGGCCCCTCCACTTT
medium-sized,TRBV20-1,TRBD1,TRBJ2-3,CSATGTGNTDTQYF,TGCAGTGCTACCGGGACAGGGAACACAGATACGCAGTATTTT
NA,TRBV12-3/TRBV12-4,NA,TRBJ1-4,CASSFNPARGGKLFF,TGTGCCAGCAGTTTCAACCCCGCGAGGGGCGGAAAACTGTTTTTT
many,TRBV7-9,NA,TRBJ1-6,CASSLGSSYNSPLHF,TGTGCCAGCAGCTTAGGGAGCTCCTATAATTCACCCCTCCACTTT
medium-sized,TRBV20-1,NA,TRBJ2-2,CSARDERGNTGELFF,TGCAGTGCTAGAGATGAGCGCGGCAACACCGGGGAGCTGTTTTTT
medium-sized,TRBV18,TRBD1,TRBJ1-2,CASTTGGPYGYTF,TGTGCCAGCACAACAGGGGGGCCGTATGGCTACACCTTC
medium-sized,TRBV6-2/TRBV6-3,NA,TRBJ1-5,CASTDGGGANSQHF,TGTGCCAGCACCGATGGAGGGGGTGCTAATTCCCAGCATTTT
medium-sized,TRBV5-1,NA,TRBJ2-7,CASSLQRDTNYEQYF,TGCGCCAGCAGCTTACAACGGGACACTAACTACGAGCAGTACTTC
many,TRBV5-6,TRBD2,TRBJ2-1,CASSPGLAGAGHEQFF,TGTGCCAGCAGCCCCGGACTAGCGGGAGCTGGCCATGAGCAGTTCTTC
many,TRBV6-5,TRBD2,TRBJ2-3,CASSPLRSGANTDTQYF,TGTGCCAGCAGCCCGCTTCGGAGCGGGGCAAACACAGATACGCAGTATTTT
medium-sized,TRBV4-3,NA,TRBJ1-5,CASSQGSGQPQHF,TGCGCCAGCAGCCAAGGGTCTGGTCAGCCCCAGCATTTT
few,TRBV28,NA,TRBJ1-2,CASSFVGYGYTF,TGTGCCAGCAGTTTCGTGGGTTATGGCTACACCTTC
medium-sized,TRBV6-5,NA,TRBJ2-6,CASRSEPSRSVLTF,TGTGCCAGCAGATCGGAGCCCAGCCGCAGCGTCCTGACTTTC
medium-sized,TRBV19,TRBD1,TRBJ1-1,CASSRNRGTEAFF,TGTGCCAGTAGTAGAAACAGGGGCACTGAAGCTTTCTTT
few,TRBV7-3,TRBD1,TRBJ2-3,CASSLRQGVEDTQYF,TGTGCCAGCAGCTTAAGACAGGGGGTAGAAGATACGCAGTATTTT
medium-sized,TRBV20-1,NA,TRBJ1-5,CSASPGPRRIGTVYQPQHF,TGCAGTGCTTCCCCCGGGCCCAGGAGGATTGGAACCGTCTATCAGCCCCAGCATTTT
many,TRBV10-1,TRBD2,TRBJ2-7,CASSQTGGEQYF,TGCGCCAGCAGCCAGACGGGGGGCGAGCAGTACTTC
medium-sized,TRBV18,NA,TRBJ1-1,CASSPIKAPFF,TGTGCCAGCTCACCTATCAAGGCCCCTTTCTTT
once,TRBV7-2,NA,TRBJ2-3,CASSPQGQGSDTQYF,TGTGCCAGCAGCCCCCAGGGCCAGGGGTCAGATACGCAGTATTTT
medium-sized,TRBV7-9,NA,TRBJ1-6,CASSHRTPYGYSPLHF,TGTGCCAGCAGCCATCGTACACCTTATGGGTATTCACCCCTCCACTTT
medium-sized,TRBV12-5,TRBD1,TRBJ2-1,CASGIMRAGGDFGQFF,TGTGCTAGTGGAATCATGCGGGCAGGGGGCGATTTCGGGCAGTTCTTC
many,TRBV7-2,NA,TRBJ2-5,CASSLSPTQETQYF,TGTGCCAGCAGCTTATCCCCCACCCAAGAGACCCAGTACTTC
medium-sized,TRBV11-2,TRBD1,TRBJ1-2,CASSLGTGVEYGYTF,TGTGCCAGCAGCTTGGGGACAGGGGTAGAGTATGGCTACACCTTC
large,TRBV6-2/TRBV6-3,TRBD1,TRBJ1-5,CASTDRAGQPQHF,TGTGCCAGCACCGACAGGGCTGGTCAGCCCCAGCATTTT
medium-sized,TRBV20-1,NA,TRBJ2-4,CSALDRSKNIQYF,TGCAGTGCTCTCGACAGGAGCAAAAACATTCAGTACTTC
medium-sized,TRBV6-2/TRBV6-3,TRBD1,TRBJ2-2,CASSRNYGTGTGELFF,TGTGCCAGCAGCCGAAATTACGGGACAGGCACCGGGGAGCTGTTTTTT
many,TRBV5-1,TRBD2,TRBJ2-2,CASSLAGPGLAGVVVGELFF,TGCGCCAGCAGCTTGGCCGGGCCTGGACTAGCGGGAGTTGTCGTCGGGGAGCTGTTTTTT
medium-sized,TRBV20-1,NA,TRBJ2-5,CSARPSGQETQYF,TGCAGTGCTAGACCCAGCGGCCAAGAGACCCAGTACTTC
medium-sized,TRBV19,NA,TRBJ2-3,CASTPRRGTASTDTQYF,TGTGCCAGTACCCCCAGGAGGGGGACCGCTAGCACAGATACGCAGTATTTT
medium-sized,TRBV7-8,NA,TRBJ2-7,CASSRAASYEQYF,TGTGCCAGCAGCAGAGCTGCGTCCTACGAGCAGTACTTC
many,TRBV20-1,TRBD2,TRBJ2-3,CSASRWGGEDTQYF,TGCAGTGCCAGCCGCTGGGGGGGGGAGGATACGCAGTATTTT
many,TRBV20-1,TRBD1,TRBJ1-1,CSAEMTGHEAFF,TGCAGTGCGGAGATGACAGGGCACGAAGCTTTCTTT
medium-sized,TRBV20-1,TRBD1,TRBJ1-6,CSAPYRGFNSPLHF,TGCAGTGCTCCATACAGGGGGTTTAATTCACCCCTCCACTTT
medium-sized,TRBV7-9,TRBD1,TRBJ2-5,CASSLSGQRRGETQYF,TGTGCCAGCAGCTTATCGGGACAGCGAAGGGGAGAGACCCAGTACTTC
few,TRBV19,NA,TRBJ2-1,CASSIPGLGRSYNEQFF,TGTGCCAGTAGTATCCCCGGCTTGGGTCGCTCCTACAATGAGCAGTTCTTC
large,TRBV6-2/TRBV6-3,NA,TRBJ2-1,CASSPGLYNEQFF,TGTGCCAGCAGTCCGGGACTTTACAATGAGCAGTTCTTC
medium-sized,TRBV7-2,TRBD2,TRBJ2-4,CASSLWRLSGGPQNIQYF,TGTGCCAGCAGCTTATGGCGACTAAGCGGGGGTCCTCAAAACATTCAGTACTTC
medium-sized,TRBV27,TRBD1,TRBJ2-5,CASSLSGTAETQYF,TGTGCCAGCAGTTTATCGGGGACAGCAGAGACCCAGTACTTC
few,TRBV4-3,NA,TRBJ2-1,CASSQDSSRNEQFF,TGCGCCAGCAGCCAAGATTCTAGCAGGAATGAGCAGTTCTTC
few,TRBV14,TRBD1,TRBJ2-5,CASSQDGGQGRKTQYF,TGTGCCAGCAGCCAAGATGGGGGACAGGGAAGAAAGACCCAGTACTTC
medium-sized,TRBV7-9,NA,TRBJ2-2,CASSSLGGNTGELFF,TGTGCCAGCAGTTCATTAGGGGGAAACACCGGGGAGCTGTTTTTT